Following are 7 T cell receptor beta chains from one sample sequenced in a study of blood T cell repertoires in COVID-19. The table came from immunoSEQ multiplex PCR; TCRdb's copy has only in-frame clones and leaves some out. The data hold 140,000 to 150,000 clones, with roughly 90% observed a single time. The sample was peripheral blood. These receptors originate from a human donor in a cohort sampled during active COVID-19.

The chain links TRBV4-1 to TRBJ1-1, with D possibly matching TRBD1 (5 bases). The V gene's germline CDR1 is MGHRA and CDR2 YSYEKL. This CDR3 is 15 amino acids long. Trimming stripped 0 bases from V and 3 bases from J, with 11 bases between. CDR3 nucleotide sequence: TGCGCCAGCAGCCAAGATCAGGGAGGCTACACTGAAGCTTTCTTT. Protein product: CASSQDQGGYTEAFF.

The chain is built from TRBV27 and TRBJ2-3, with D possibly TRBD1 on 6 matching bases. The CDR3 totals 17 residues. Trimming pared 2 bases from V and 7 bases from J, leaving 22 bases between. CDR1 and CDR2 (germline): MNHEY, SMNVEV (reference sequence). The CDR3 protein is CASSLRGTGIIPYTQYF. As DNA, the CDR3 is TGTGCCAGCAGTTTACGTGGTACAGGGATCATTCCTTATACGCAGTATTTT.

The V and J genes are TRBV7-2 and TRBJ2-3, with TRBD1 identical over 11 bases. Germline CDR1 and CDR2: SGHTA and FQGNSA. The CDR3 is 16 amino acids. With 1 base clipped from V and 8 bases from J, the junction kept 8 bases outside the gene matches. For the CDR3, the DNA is TGTGCCAGCAGCTTAGGCGGGACAGGGGGAAGGGGTACGCAGTATTTT. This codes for CASSLGGTGGRGTQYF. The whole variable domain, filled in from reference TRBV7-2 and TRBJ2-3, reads GAGVSQSPSNKVTEKGKDVELRCDPISGHTALYWYRQSLGQGLEFLIYFQGNSAPDKSGLPSDRFSAERTGGSVSTLTIQRTQQEDSAVYLCASSLGGTGGRGTQYFGPGTRLTVL.

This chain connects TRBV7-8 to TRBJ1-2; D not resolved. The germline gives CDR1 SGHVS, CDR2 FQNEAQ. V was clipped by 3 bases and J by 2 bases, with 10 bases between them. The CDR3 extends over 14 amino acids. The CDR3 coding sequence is TGTGCCAGCAGCTTTGGAGTTAGAAACTATGGCTACACCTTC. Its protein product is CASSFGVRNYGYTF.

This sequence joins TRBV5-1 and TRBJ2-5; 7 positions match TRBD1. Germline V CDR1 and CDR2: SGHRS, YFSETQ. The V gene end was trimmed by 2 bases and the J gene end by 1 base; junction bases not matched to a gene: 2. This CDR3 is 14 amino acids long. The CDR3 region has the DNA TGCGCCAGCAGCTTACAGGGGCCCCAAGAGACCCAGTACTTC. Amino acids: CASSLQGPQETQYF.

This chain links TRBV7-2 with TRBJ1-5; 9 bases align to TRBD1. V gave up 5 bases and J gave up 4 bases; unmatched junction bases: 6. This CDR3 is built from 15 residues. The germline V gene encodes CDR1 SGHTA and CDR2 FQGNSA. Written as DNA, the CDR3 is TGTGCCAGCAGCCCCCGGACAGGGGAAAATCAGCCCCAGCATTTT. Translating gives CASSPRTGENQPQHF.

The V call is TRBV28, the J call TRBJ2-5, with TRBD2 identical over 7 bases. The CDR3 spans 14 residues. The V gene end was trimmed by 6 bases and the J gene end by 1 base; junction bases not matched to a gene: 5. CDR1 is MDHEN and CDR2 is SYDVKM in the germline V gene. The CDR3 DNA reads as TGTGCCAGCAGGGGGGGGAAAGCCCAAGAGACCCAGTACTTC. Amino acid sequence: CASRGGKAQETQYF.